This T cell receptor (beta chain) was profiled in a study of blood T cell repertoires in COVID-19. The data were produced by immunoSEQ multiplex PCR, yet TCRdb's version contains in-frame clones alone and is incomplete. The sample shows some 460,000 clones, about 89% of them seen only once. Per the germline V gene, CDR1 is GTSNPN and CDR2 is SVGIG (reference sequence). The trim removed 7 bases at V and 1 base at J, leaving 4 bases unmatched. The CDR3 has 14 residues. The source material was peripheral blood. The TCR originated in a woman in her twenties or thirties with acute or convalescent COVID-19. This chain joins TRBV30 and TRBJ1-6; TRBD1 aligns across 7 bases. Here the CDR3 DNA reads TGTGCCTCGACAGGGCGGTCCTATAATTCACCCCTCCACTTT. It encodes CASTGRSYNSPLHF.